This T cell receptor (beta chain) was sequenced during a study of radiotherapy plus CTLA-4 blockade in lung cancer. Study results and caveats: In blood, tumor-derived TCR clones expanded after radiotherapy plus ipilimumab.

Produced via immunoSEQ multiplex PCR; TCRdb's table is partial and in-frame only. The repertoire consists of about 59,000 clones, with about 80% occurring once and the leading ten covering 5% to 7.5%. The CDR3 runs 16 residues. The germline gives CDR1 SGHKS, CDR2 YYEKEE (reference sequence). V lost 4 bases and J lost 0, with 16 bases in between. Comments on this clone: Its antigen is undetermined.

The chain uses TRBV5-5 and TRBJ1-1; D is undetermined. This receptor was obtained from a human donor with non-small cell lung cancer whose response to radiotherapy plus ipilimumab could not be evaluated. The sequences come from peripheral blood, collected from a patient treated with radiotherapy plus ipilimumab. The CDR3 nucleotides read TGTGCCAGCAGCCTGGTGACATCTTCCTTGAACACTGAAGCTTTCTTT. Its protein product is CASSLVTSSLNTEAFF.